These T cell receptor beta chains were read from a single sample in a study of blood T cells in healthy people across ages. Using its own MiXCR run on the 5' RACE reads, TCRdb lists one record per CDR3 protein. The profile shows over a million distinct CDR3 sequences, 55% to 75% of them singletons. Source material: blood. These receptors were taken from a man aged 18 to 30 in good health. Each CDR3 is given with its conserved first and last residue. The D gene is left open where the match is weak. Clone size, where shown, is once, few, many, or a class for clones that have expanded.

v_call: TRBV11-2; clone_size: .; d_call: .; j_call: TRBJ2-5; cdr3_nt: TGTGCCAGCAGCCACCCCCCGCTCTCGGAGACCCAGTACTTC; cdr3_aa: CASSHPPLSETQYF
v_call: TRBV4-1; clone_size: few; d_call: .; j_call: TRBJ2-7; cdr3_nt: TGCGCCAGCAGCCAGCCCGGGACATCTAACTACGAGCAGTACTTC; cdr3_aa: CASSQPGTSNYEQYF
v_call: TRBV20-1; clone_size: .; d_call: .; j_call: TRBJ2-7; cdr3_nt: TGCAGTGCTAGAGGCAACGACGCAAGTAACTCCTACGAGCAGTACTTC; cdr3_aa: CSARGNDASNSYEQYF
v_call: TRBV11-2; clone_size: once; d_call: .; j_call: TRBJ2-3; cdr3_nt: TGTGCCAGCATGGACTTCGGGGGGCGGAGCACAGATACGCAGTATTTT; cdr3_aa: CASMDFGGRSTDTQYF
v_call: TRBV6-6; clone_size: .; d_call: .; j_call: TRBJ2-3; cdr3_nt: TGTGCCAGCAGTTACGAGAGACAGCTAAGGACAGATACGCAGTATTTT; cdr3_aa: CASSYERQLRTDTQYF
v_call: TRBV6-1; clone_size: .; d_call: .; j_call: TRBJ2-7; cdr3_nt: TGTGCCAGCACCCAGGCAAGCTCCTACGAGCAGTACTTC; cdr3_aa: CASTQASSYEQYF
v_call: TRBV6-5; clone_size: many; d_call: .; j_call: TRBJ1-1; cdr3_nt: TGTGCCAGCAGTTGGGGGGGCACTGAAGCTTTCTTT; cdr3_aa: CASSWGGTEAFF
v_call: TRBV20-1; clone_size: few; d_call: .; j_call: TRBJ2-1; cdr3_nt: TGCAGTGCTCGACAGACGAGCTCCTACAATGAGCAGTTCTTC; cdr3_aa: CSARQTSSYNEQFF
v_call: TRBV15; clone_size: .; d_call: .; j_call: TRBJ2-5; cdr3_nt: TGTGCCACCAGCGGGCCCAGGGGCAGTTCGGAGACCCAGTACTTC; cdr3_aa: CATSGPRGSSETQYF
v_call: TRBV15; clone_size: few; d_call: .; j_call: TRBJ2-7; cdr3_nt: TGTGCCACCAGCAGAGTTGCGGAAACCTACGAGCAGTACTTC; cdr3_aa: CATSRVAETYEQYF
v_call: TRBV7-2; clone_size: .; d_call: .; j_call: TRBJ1-6; cdr3_nt: TGTGCCAGCAGCTTAGACAGGGATATTTGGTCACCCCTCCACTTT; cdr3_aa: CASSLDRDIWSPLHF
v_call: TRBV4-1; clone_size: .; d_call: .; j_call: TRBJ2-3; cdr3_nt: TGCGCCAGCAGCCTTACGCAGGGTCCAGATACGCAGTATTTT; cdr3_aa: CASSLTQGPDTQYF
v_call: TRBV28; clone_size: .; d_call: .; j_call: TRBJ1-4; cdr3_nt: TGTGCCTCCCGGACAGTCAATGAAAAACTGTTTTTT; cdr3_aa: CASRTVNEKLFF
v_call: TRBV4-1; clone_size: few; d_call: .; j_call: TRBJ2-4; cdr3_nt: TGCGCCAGCAGCCAAGAGTGGGTATTCAAAAACATTCAGTACTTC; cdr3_aa: CASSQEWVFKNIQYF
v_call: TRBV4-2; clone_size: .; d_call: .; j_call: TRBJ2-3; cdr3_nt: TGTGCCAGCAGCCAAGATTTTGGGGGTTCGGATACGCAGTATTTT; cdr3_aa: CASSQDFGGSDTQYF
v_call: TRBV3-1; clone_size: few; d_call: TRBD1; j_call: TRBJ2-5; cdr3_nt: TGTGCCAGCAGCCAAGTTACAGGGGGTCAAGAGACCCAGTACTTC; cdr3_aa: CASSQVTGGQETQYF
v_call: TRBV20-1; clone_size: .; d_call: .; j_call: TRBJ1-4; cdr3_nt: TGCAGTGCTCGGACAAGTTTAAGGGCAACTAATGAAAAACTGTTTTTT; cdr3_aa: CSARTSLRATNEKLFF
v_call: TRBV11-2; clone_size: many; d_call: TRBD2; j_call: TRBJ2-7; cdr3_nt: TGTGCCAGCAGTACCCCGGGACTAGCTCCCTACGAGCAGTACTTC; cdr3_aa: CASSTPGLAPYEQYF
v_call: TRBV6-5; clone_size: .; d_call: .; j_call: TRBJ1-3; cdr3_nt: TGTGCCAGCAGTTACTCGAGCGTTTCTGGAAACACCATATATTTT; cdr3_aa: CASSYSSVSGNTIYF
v_call: TRBV11-1; clone_size: many; d_call: .; j_call: TRBJ2-7; cdr3_nt: TGTGCCAGCAGCCAGGGGGGGTTCGAGCAGTACTTC; cdr3_aa: CASSQGGFEQYF
v_call: TRBV10-3; clone_size: .; d_call: .; j_call: TRBJ2-7; cdr3_nt: TGTGCCATCAGCCCCGGGAGTTCAGGCGAGCAGTACTTC; cdr3_aa: CAISPGSSGEQYF
v_call: TRBV6-5; clone_size: .; d_call: TRBD1; j_call: TRBJ2-7; cdr3_nt: TGTGCCAGCAGTCCGACAGGGGGGCCGTACAATGAGCAGTACTTC; cdr3_aa: CASSPTGGPYNEQYF